The source of this T cell receptor (beta chain) is a study of T-cell reconstitution after alpha-beta-depleted transplantation in children listed by TCRdb under 2016. Study-wide context: Using TCR repertoire profiling, the study quantitatively followed how T-cell immune reconstitution unfolded in children after TCRalphabeta/CD19-depleted allogeneic hematopoietic cell transplantation.

The germline V gene (reference sequence) gives CDR1 as DFQATT and CDR2 as SNEGSKA. CDR3 length: 14 amino acids, cysteine to phenylalanine. Only the CDR3 DNA is retained, 42 bases long and in frame from the first base. Relative to germline, V is 0 bases shorter and J is 1 base shorter, with 9 bases between their ends. This clonotype appeared many times. What antigen it recognizes has not been identified. Base qualities are not provided; no much larger clone lies one nucleotide away. Libraries were built with PCR. Sequencing took place on an Illumina HiSeq 2500. Molecular barcoding was employed in the preparation of TCR libraries, with unique molecular identifiers being used to normalize TCRbeta repertoire quantification. TCRdb cleaned the public reads at Q25 with fastp, built clones with MiXCR and kept in-frame beta chains. Each entry is one CDR3 protein sequence, shown with its most common DNA and genes. Recorded for this sample are some 600,000 distinct CDR3 sequences; roughly 15% of them occurred a single time. Jointly, the top ten make up around 0.96% of the sample.

This chain joins TRBV20-1 to TRBJ1-1; TRBD1 is possibly the D segment (6 matching bases). Sequenced here: PBMCs from the stem cell graft donor, sampled from the stem cell graft. This TCR derives from a human donor who donated a stem cell graft to a child with acute myeloid leukemia. The CDR3 region: CSARDQQGNTEAFF. The sequenced DNA is TGCAGTGCTAGAGATCAACAGGGGAACACTGAAGCTTTCTTT.